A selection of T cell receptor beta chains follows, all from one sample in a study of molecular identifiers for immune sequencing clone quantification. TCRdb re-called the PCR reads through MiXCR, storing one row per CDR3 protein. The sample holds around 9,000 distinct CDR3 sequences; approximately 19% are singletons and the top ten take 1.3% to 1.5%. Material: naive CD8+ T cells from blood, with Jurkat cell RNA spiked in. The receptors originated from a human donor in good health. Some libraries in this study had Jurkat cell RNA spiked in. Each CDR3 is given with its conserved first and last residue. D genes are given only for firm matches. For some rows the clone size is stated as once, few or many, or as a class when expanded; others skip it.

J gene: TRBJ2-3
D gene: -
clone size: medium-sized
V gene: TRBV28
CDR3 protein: CASIPVGGVRADTQYF
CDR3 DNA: TGTGCCAGCATTCCCGTCGGGGGCGTCCGTGCAGATACGCAGTATTTT

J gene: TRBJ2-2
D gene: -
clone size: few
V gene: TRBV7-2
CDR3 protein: CASSLASGGELFF
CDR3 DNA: TGTGCCAGCAGCTTAGCGTCCGGTGGGGAGCTGTTTTTT

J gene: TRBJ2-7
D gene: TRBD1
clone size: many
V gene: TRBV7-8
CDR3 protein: CASSPGSGTGYSYEQYF
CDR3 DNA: TGTGCCAGCAGCCCAGGATCCGGGACAGGGTACTCCTACGAGCAGTACTTC

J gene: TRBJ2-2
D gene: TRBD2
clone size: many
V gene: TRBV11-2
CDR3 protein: CASSDGLAGRTNTGELFF
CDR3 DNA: TGTGCCAGCAGCGACGGACTAGCGGGGCGAACGAACACCGGGGAGCTGTTTTTT

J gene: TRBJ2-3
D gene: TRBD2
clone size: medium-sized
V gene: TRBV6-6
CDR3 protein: CASSYRRGGQGSTDTQYF
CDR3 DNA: TGTGCCAGCAGTTACAGGCGGGGGGGCCAAGGGAGCACAGATACGCAGTATTTT

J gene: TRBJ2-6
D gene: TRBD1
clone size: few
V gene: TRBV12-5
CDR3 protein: CASGLMGTGGSGANVLTF
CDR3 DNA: TGTGCTAGTGGTTTGATGGGGACAGGGGGCTCTGGGGCCAACGTCCTGACTTTC

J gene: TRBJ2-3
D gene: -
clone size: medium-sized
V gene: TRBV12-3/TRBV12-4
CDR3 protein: CATGGDTQYF
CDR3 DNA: TGTGCCACTGGGGGGGATACGCAGTATTTT

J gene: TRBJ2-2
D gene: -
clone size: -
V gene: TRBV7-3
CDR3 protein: CASSLYSGATGELFF
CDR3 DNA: TGTGCCAGCAGCTTATACTCTGGGGCCACCGGGGAGCTGTTTTTT

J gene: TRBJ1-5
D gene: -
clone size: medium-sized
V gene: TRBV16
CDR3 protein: CASSQSGPRSDQPQHF
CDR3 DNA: TGTGCCAGCAGCCAATCGGGACCCCGAAGTGATCAGCCCCAGCATTTT

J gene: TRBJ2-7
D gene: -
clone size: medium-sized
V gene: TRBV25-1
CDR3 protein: CASSDPWAGQRQYF
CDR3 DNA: TGTGCCAGCAGTGACCCTTGGGCAGGGCAGCGGCAGTACTTC

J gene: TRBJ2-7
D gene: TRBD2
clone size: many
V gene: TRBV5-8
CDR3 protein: CASSLNYGTSGSHEQYF
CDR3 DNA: TGTGCCAGCAGCCTAAACTACGGGACTAGCGGGAGCCACGAGCAGTACTTC

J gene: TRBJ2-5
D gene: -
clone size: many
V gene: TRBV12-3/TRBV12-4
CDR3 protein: CASSFLGSQETQYF
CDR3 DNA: TGTGCCAGCAGCTTCCTGGGAAGCCAAGAGACCCAGTACTTC

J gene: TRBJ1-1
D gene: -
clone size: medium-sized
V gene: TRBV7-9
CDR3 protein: CASSSPQNRFMNTEAFF
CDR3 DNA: TGTGCCAGCAGCTCGCCCCAGAACAGGTTCATGAACACTGAAGCTTTCTTT

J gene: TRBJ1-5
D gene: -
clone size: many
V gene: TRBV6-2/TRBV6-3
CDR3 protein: CASGEGGQPQHF
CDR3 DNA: TGTGCCAGCGGCGAGGGGGGCCAGCCCCAGCATTTT

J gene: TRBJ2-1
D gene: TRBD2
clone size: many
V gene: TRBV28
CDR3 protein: CASSAIALAGKQTYNEQFF
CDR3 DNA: TGTGCCAGCAGTGCCATCGCACTAGCGGGAAAGCAAACCTACAATGAGCAGTTCTTC

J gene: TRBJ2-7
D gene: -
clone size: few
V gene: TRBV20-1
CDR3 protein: CSAKVAGVSYERYF
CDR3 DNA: TGCAGTGCGAAGGTTGCAGGGGTCTCCTACGAGCGGTACTTC

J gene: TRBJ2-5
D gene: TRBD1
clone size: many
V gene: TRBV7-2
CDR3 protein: CASSDRQGRYTETQYF
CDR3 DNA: TGTGCCAGCAGCGATCGACAGGGACGGTATACGGAGACCCAGTACTTC

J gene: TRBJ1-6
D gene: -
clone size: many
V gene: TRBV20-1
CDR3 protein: CSARENDRGASPLHF
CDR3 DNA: TGCAGTGCTAGAGAAAACGACCGGGGGGCTTCACCCCTCCACTTT

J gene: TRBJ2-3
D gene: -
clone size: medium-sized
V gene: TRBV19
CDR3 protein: CASSPANKDTDTQYF
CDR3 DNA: TGTGCCAGTAGCCCCGCGAATAAGGACACAGATACGCAGTATTTT

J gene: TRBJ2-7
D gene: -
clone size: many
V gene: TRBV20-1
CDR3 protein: CSARDWAASSYEQYF
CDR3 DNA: TGCAGTGCTAGAGATTGGGCGGCGAGCTCCTACGAGCAGTACTTC

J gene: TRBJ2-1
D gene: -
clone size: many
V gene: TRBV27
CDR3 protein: CASSLSIGNEQFF
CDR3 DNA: TGTGCCAGCAGTTTGAGCATTGGGAATGAGCAGTTCTTC

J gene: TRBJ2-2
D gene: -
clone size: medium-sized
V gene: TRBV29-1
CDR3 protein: CSADGESTGELFF
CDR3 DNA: TGCAGCGCAGACGGAGAGTCAACCGGGGAGCTGTTTTTT

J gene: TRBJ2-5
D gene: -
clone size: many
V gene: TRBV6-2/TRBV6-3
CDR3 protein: CASTPERVTEIEETQYF
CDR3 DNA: TGTGCCAGCACCCCGGAGAGGGTGACAGAGATCGAAGAGACCCAGTACTTC

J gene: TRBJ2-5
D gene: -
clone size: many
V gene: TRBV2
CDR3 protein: CASRTGETQYF
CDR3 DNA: TGTGCCAGCAGGACGGGGGAGACCCAGTACTTC

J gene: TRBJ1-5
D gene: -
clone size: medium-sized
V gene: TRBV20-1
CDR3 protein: CRRIVQGDNQPQHF
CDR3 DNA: TGCAGACGCATCGTACAGGGCGACAATCAGCCCCAGCATTTT

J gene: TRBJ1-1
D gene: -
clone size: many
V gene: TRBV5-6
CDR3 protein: CASSLVRVATEAFF
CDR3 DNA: TGTGCCAGCAGCTTGGTCAGGGTGGCCACTGAAGCTTTCTTT

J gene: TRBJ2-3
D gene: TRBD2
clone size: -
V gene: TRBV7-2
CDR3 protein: CASSLRGGVTDTQYF
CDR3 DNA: TGTGCCAGCAGCTTGCGGGGGGGTGTAACAGATACGCAGTATTTT

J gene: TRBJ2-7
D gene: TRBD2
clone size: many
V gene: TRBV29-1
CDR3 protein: CSVETTSGGANPYEQYF
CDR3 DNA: TGCAGCGTTGAAACTACTAGCGGGGGGGCGAACCCCTACGAGCAGTACTTC

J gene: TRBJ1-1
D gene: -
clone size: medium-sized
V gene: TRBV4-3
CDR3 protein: CASSQGGGEAFF
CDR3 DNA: TGCGCCAGCAGCCAAGGGGGAGGTGAAGCTTTCTTT

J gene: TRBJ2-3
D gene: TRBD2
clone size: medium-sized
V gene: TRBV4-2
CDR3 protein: CASSQEGGGSTTDTQYF
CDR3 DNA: TGTGCCAGCAGCCAAGAAGGTGGCGGGAGTACCACAGATACGCAGTATTTT

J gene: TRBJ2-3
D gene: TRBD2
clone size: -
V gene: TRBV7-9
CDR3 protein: CASSSTWGGEADTQYF
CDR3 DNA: TGTGCCAGCAGCTCTACGTGGGGGGGAGAGGCAGATACGCAGTATTTT

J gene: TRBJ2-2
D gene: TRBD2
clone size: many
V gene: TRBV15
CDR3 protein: CATSTNGLAGTGELFF
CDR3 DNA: TGTGCCACCAGCACCAATGGGCTAGCGGGGACCGGGGAGCTGTTTTTT

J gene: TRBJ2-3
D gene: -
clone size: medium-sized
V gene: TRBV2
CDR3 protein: CASQLEQAGDTQYF
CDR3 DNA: TGTGCCAGCCAACTAGAACAGGCGGGGGATACGCAGTATTTT

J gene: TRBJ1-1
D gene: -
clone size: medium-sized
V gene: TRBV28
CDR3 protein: CASSLSGGTEAFF
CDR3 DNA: TGTGCCAGCAGCTTGAGTGGTGGCACTGAAGCTTTCTTT

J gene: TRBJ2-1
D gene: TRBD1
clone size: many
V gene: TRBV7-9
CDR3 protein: CASSTTGGTIYNEQFF
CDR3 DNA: TGTGCCAGCAGTACGACAGGGGGCACAATCTACAATGAGCAGTTCTTC

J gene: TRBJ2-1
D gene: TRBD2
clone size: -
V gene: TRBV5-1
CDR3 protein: CASSPSSGTRAYNEQFF
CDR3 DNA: TGCGCCAGCAGCCCGAGTTCCGGGACTAGGGCCTACAATGAGCAGTTCTTC

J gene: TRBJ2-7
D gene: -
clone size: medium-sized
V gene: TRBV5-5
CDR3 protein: CASSLEVSGSEQYF
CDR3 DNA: TGTGCCAGCAGCTTGGAGGTCAGTGGATCCGAGCAGTACTTC

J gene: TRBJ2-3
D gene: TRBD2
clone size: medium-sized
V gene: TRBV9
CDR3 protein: CASSGSGTSGWTDTQYF
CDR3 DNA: TGTGCCAGCAGCGGAAGCGGGACTAGCGGTTGGACAGATACGCAGTATTTT

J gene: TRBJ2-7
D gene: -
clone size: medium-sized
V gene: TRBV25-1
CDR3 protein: CASRQEAGGQYF
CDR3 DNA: TGTGCCAGCAGGCAAGAGGCAGGAGGGCAGTACTTC

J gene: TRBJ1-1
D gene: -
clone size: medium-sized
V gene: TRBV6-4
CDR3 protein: CASSETVYTEAFF
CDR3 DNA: TGTGCCAGCAGTGAAACGGTTTACACTGAAGCTTTCTTT

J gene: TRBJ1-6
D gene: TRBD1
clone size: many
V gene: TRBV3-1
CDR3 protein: CASSQVTGGNSPLHF
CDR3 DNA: TGTGCCAGCAGCCAAGTAACAGGGGGGAATTCACCCCTCCACTTT

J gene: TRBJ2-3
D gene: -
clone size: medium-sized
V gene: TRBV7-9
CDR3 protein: CASSLDVMDTQYF
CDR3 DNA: TGTGCCAGCAGCTTGGATGTGATGGATACGCAGTATTTT

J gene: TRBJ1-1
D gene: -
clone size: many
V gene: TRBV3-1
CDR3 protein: CASSHPGATEAFF
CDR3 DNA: TGTGCCAGCAGTCACCCAGGGGCGACTGAAGCTTTCTTT

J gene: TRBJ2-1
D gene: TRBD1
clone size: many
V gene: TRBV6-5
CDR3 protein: CASSYSTNLGQNYNEQFF
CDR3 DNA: TGTGCCAGCAGTTACTCGACTAACTTGGGACAGAACTACAATGAGCAGTTCTTC

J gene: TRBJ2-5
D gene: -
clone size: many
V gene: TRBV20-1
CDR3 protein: CSARDMLEYF
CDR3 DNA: TGCAGTGCTAGAGATATGTTGGAGTACTTC

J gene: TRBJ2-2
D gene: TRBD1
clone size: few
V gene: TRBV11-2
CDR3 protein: CASRGQGNTGELFF
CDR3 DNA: TGTGCCAGCAGGGGACAGGGGAACACCGGGGAGCTGTTTTTT

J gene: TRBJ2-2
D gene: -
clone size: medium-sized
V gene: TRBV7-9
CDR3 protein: CASSSVLSGELFF
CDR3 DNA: TGTGCCAGCAGCTCCGTACTGTCCGGGGAGCTGTTTTTT

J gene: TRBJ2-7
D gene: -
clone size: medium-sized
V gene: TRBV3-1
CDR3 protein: CASSLPGDPYEQYF
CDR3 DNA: TGTGCCAGCAGCCTACCGGGGGACCCCTACGAGCAGTACTTC

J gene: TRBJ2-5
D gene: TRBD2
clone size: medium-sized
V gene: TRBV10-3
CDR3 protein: CATRTSGLIQETQYF
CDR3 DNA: TGTGCCACACGGACTAGCGGGCTCATCCAAGAGACCCAGTACTTC

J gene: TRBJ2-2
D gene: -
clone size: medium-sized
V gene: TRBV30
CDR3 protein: CAWSVSNGELFF
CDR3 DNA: TGTGCCTGGAGTGTAAGCAACGGGGAGCTGTTTTTT

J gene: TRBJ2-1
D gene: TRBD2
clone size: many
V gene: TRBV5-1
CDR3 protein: CASSLVLAGEDEQFF
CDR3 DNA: TGCGCCAGCAGCTTGGTACTAGCGGGAGAGGATGAGCAGTTCTTC

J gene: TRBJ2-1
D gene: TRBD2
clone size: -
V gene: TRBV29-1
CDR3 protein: CSVVGLAMSNEQFF
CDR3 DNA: TGCAGCGTCGTTGGACTAGCGATGAGTAATGAGCAGTTCTTC

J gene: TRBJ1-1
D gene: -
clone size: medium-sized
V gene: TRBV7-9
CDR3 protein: CASSPQSPWDTEAFF
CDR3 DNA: TGTGCCAGCAGCCCTCAAAGCCCTTGGGACACTGAAGCTTTCTTT